A single sample is the source of the 18 T cell receptor beta chains below, sequenced in a study of T cells in Graves' hyperthyroidism and ophthalmopathy. From RNA transcripts, TCR beta CDR3 regions were amplified. The TCR CDR3 first-round RT-PCR relied on the HTBI primer set. Each CDR3 protein is one row after TCRdb ran MiXCR on the multiplex PCR reads. The table includes 500,000 to 750,000 distinct CDR3 sequences, approximately 44% detected once. Material for sequencing was peripheral blood or thyroid tissue (not recorded which). Every receptor here comes from a young woman with Graves' hyperthyroidism.

V usage is TRBV29-1 and J usage is TRBJ1-5; the D gene is possibly TRBD1 (6 bases). Trimming left V 1 base short and J 2 bases short, with 15 bases between. Germline V gene sequence: CDR1 SQVTM, CDR2 ANQGSEA. CDR3 size: 16 residues. The CDR3 here is CSVEGVEGDGNQPQHF. CDR3 DNA: TGCAGCGTTGAAGGTGTAGAGGGGGACGGCAATCAGCCCCAGCATTTT. Looking up the rest from reference TRBV29-1 and TRBJ1-5 gives the full variable domain: SAVISQKPSRDICQRGTSLTIQCQVDSQVTMMFWYRQQPGQSLTLIATANQGSEATYESGFVIDKFPISRPNLTFSTLTVSNMSPEDSSIYLCSVEGVEGDGNQPQHFGDGTRLSIL.

J is TRBJ2-3 and V is TRBV2; the D is unclear. Trimming pared 6 bases from V and 4 bases from J, leaving 8 bases between. Germline CDR1 is SNHLY and CDR2 is FYNNEI. The CDR3 runs to 12 residues. DNA for the CDR3: TGTGCCAGCAGACTTGGCCCAGATACGCAGTATTTT. Translating it yields CASRLGPDTQYF.

Many counts were recorded for this clonotype. The rearrangement uses TRBV12-3 or TRBV12-4 and TRBJ2-7, with 8 bases matching TRBD1. The CDR3 loop spans 14 amino acids. Unmatched junction bases numbered 11, after V lost 5 bases and J lost 8 bases. The CDR3 spells CASSPQGQGMKQYF. The CDR3 nucleotides read TGTGCCAGCAGTCCACAAGGACAGGGAATGAAGCAGTACTTC.

At least ten counts were recorded for this clonotype. The rearrangement links TRBV7-9 to TRBJ1-5, with no clear D. The germline V and J ends were trimmed by 3 bases and 2 bases, with 11 bases remaining between them. Germline CDR1 and CDR2: SEHNR and FQNEAQ (reference sequence). This CDR3 spans 15 amino acids. For the CDR3, the DNA is TGTGCCAGCAGCTTCGGGTTCGGGGGCAATCAGCCCCAGCATTTT. Translated: CASSFGFGGNQPQHF.

This clonotype showed up many times. The V gene is TRBV27, the J gene TRBJ2-7; 7 bases map to TRBD2. The CDR3 consists of 13 residues. The V segment lost 6 bases and the J segment 4 bases; nucleotides outside the gene matches: 6. Looked up from germline, CDR1 is MNHEY and CDR2 is SMNVEV (reference sequence). The CDR3 nucleotides are TGTGCCAGCAGCTTAAGTAGCGGGTACGAGCAGTACTTC. This translates into CASSLSSGYEQYF.

V and J are TRBV29-1 and TRBJ2-2; 10 nucleotides agree with TRBD1. The V gene's germline CDR1 is SQVTM and CDR2 ANQGSEA. With 3 bases clipped from V and 7 bases from J, the junction kept 2 bases outside the gene matches. The CDR3 is made up of 13 amino acids. This CDR3 reads CSVEGTGVGELFF. In DNA, the CDR3 is TGCAGCGTTGAGGGGACAGGGGTCGGGGAGCTGTTTTTT.

The V call is TRBV20-1, the J call TRBJ1-2, with no clear D. The CDR3 is 11 residues long. Per germline, CDR1 DFQATT and CDR2 SNEGSKA (reference sequence). The V end lost 3 bases, the J end lost 12 bases, and 14 bases lay between the germline ends. CDR3: CSASSSPGNTF. In DNA form, the CDR3 reads TGCAGTGCTAGTTCTAGCCCTGGAAACACCTTC.

V is TRBV5-1 and J is TRBJ1-2; 7 bases match TRBD1. With V trimmed by 2 bases and J by 6 bases, 10 bases remained unmatched. CDR1 and CDR2 (germline): SGHRS, YFSETQ. CDR3 length: 15 residues. CDR3 amino acids: CASSLGPGQDDGYTF. The CDR3, as DNA: TGCGCCAGCAGCTTAGGACCAGGACAGGATGATGGCTACACCTTC.

This clonotype was counted many times. The chain carries TRBV25-1 and TRBJ1-1; TRBD1 matches at 10 bases. The germline gives CDR1 MGHDK, CDR2 SYGVNS. The CDR3 length is 14 residues. J lost 4 bases, V lost 7 bases, and 6 bases had no gene match. CDR3 residues: CASIPGQGITEAFF. The CDR3, as DNA: TGTGCCAGCATACCGGGACAGGGGATCACTGAAGCTTTCTTT. The complete variable domain, with remaining parts taken from reference TRBV25-1 and TRBJ1-1, reads EADIYQTPRYLVIGTGKKITLECSQTMGHDKMYWYQQDPGMELHLIHYSYGVNSTEKGDLSSESTVSRIRTEHFPLTLESARPSHTSQYLCASIPGQGITEAFFGQGTRLTVV.

V gene TRBV2 combines with J gene TRBJ2-7; D ambiguous. CDR3 size: 12 residues. Germline loops: CDR1 SNHLY, CDR2 FYNNEI. V lost 6 bases and J lost 7, with 13 bases in between. CDR3 bases: TGTGCCAGCAGACCCAATCACAATGAGCAGTACTTC. Its protein is CASRPNHNEQYF. The entire variable domain, with the rest obtained from reference TRBV2 and TRBJ2-7, is as follows: EPEVTQTPSHQVTQMGQEVILRCVPISNHLYFYWYRQILGQKVEFLVSFYNNEISEKSEIFDDQFSVERPDGSNFTLKIRSTKLEDSAMYFCASRPNHNEQYFGPGTRLTVT.

J is TRBJ1-4 and V is TRBV18; D possibly corresponds to TRBD1 (5 bases). The CDR3 has 15 amino acids. Looked up from germline, CDR1 is KGHSH and CDR2 is LQKENI. V was cut by 1 base and J by 4 bases, with 10 bases left in between. The CDR3 is CASSPLAGNNEKLFF. CDR3 nucleotides: TGTGCCAGCTCACCACTCGCAGGGAATAATGAAAAACTGTTTTTT.

For this clonotype: A single base separates this from a much larger clone, so it may be a read error. The chain couples TRBV5-5 to TRBJ2-7, with D possibly being TRBD1 (6 bases). The germline V gene encodes CDR1 SGHKS and CDR2 YYEKEE (reference sequence). The CDR3 consists of 16 residues. The CDR3 is CASSLARQAGNYGQYF. The CDR3 nucleotides are TGTGCCAGCAGCTTGGCAAGACAGGCCGGGAACTACGGGCAGTACTTC.

To note about this clonotype: A read error may be the cause here, since a much bigger clone is one base away. The V and J genes are TRBV6-2 or TRBV6-3 and TRBJ2-2, with D possibly being TRBD1 (6 bases). Germline CDR1 reads MNHEY; CDR2 reads SVGEGT. The CDR3 has 14 residues. In DNA form, the CDR3 reads TGTGCCAGCAGCCCCCGCTGGGACACCGGGAAGCTGTTTTTT. It is translated as CASSPRWDTGKLFF.

The CDR3 here is CASSPDRVSPKNIQYF. CDR3 bases: TGTGCCAGCAGCCCCGACAGGGTGTCGCCCAAAAACATTCAGTACTTC. The chain joins TRBV7-8 to TRBJ2-4, with 7 bases fitting TRBD1. The V gene's germline CDR1 is SGHVS and CDR2 FQNEAQ. The CDR3 is 16 residues long. V was clipped by 5 bases and J by 2 bases; unmatched bases: 9.

The V gene is TRBV9, the J gene TRBJ2-7; D ambiguous. The germline CDR1 and CDR2 sequences are SGDLS and YYNGEE. V lost 0 bases, J lost 2 bases, and 12 bases lay in between. The CDR3 covers 15 residues. The CDR3 sequence: CASSVVRKSPYEQYF. The CDR3 DNA is TGTGCCAGCAGCGTAGTACGAAAAAGTCCCTACGAGCAGTACTTC.

To note about this clonotype: The junction departs from the called germline gene at one end, perhaps through a read error. The CDR3 is CASSPDRGPGEQYF. The CDR3, as DNA: TGTGCCAGCAGTCCGGACAGGGGGCCGGGAGAGCAGTACTTC. This chain links TRBV10-3 with TRBJ2-7, with TRBD1 matching over 11 bases. The CDR3 contains 14 residues. Per the germline V gene, CDR1 is ENHRY and CDR2 is SYGVKD.

In its sample, this clonotype was seen many times. This rearrangement joins TRBV3-1 to TRBJ1-1; D remains unclear. This CDR3 comprises 14 residues. Germline V gene data show CDR1 as LGHDT and CDR2 as YNNKEL (reference sequence). Trimming shortened V by 2 bases and J by 3 bases, and 10 bases separated the two germline ends. The CDR3 nucleotides are TGTGCCAGCAGCCAATTCGGCGAGGACACTGAAGCTTTCTTT. Protein sequence: CASSQFGEDTEAFF.

V and J are TRBV24-1 and TRBJ1-4; weak D call: TRBD1 (5 bases). V lost 5 bases and J lost 2, with 8 bases in between. CDR3 size: 14 residues. The germline V gene encodes CDR1 KGHDR and CDR2 SFDVKD. Here the CDR3 DNA reads TGTGCCACCAGTGCGGGGGAGACTAATGAAAAACTGTTTTTT. It translates to CATSAGETNEKLFF.